The 25 T cell receptor beta chains below come from one sample, sequenced in a study of T-cell memory formation after mild COVID-19. TCRdb fed the 5' RACE reads into MiXCR, producing one record per CDR3 protein. The sample lists over 300,000 distinct CDR3 sequences, approximately 22% seen once, with around 20% in the top ten. The sequenced material came from PBMCs or a T cell subset sorted from them (not recorded which). The source is a man between 18 and 29 years old who had mild COVID-19 (a few samples of this study predate the infection). Cell type and time point are not known.

The gene calls are TRBV6-5 and TRBJ2-3, with TRBD2 as a possible D gene (6 bases). CDR3 length: 16 residues. Germline values: CDR1 MNHEY, CDR2 SVGAGI. Trimming pared 4 bases from V and 7 bases from J, leaving 21 bases between. CDR3 sequence reads: CASSSRTSRDPYTQYF. CDR3 in DNA: TGTGCCAGCAGTTCGCGAACTAGCAGGGATCCCTATACGCAGTATTTT.

The sample holds a few counts of this clonotype. This chain links TRBV5-1 with TRBJ2-1; D perhaps matches TRBD2 (5 bases). The CDR3 has 17 amino acids. Germline V lookup: CDR1 SGHRS, CDR2 YFSETQ. V shed 0 bases and J shed 0 bases, with 13 bases lying between them. CDR3 nucleotide sequence: TGCGCCAGCAGCTTGGGGGTCGGGGATAGCTCCTACAATGAGCAGTTCTTC. Protein: CASSLGVGDSSYNEQFF.

The chain is built from TRBV15 and TRBJ2-1; D ambiguous. Per the germline V gene, CDR1 is LNHNV and CDR2 is YYDKDF (reference sequence). CDR3 length: 12 amino acids. V was shortened by 3 bases and J by 9 bases, with 9 bases between the two germline ends. The DNA for the CDR3 is TGTGCCACCAGCAGCCGTGGCGGTGAGCAGTTCTTC. Its protein is CATSSRGGEQFF.

The chain has TRBV29-1 and TRBJ2-5; the D gene could be TRBD1 or TRBD2 (5 bases each). In germline, CDR1 is SQVTM, CDR2 ANQGSEA. The CDR3 length is 14 residues. Trimming took off 5 bases at V and 2 bases at J, with 15 bases between the two ends. The CDR3: CSVPEGQGQETQYF. In DNA form, the CDR3 reads TGCAGCGTTCCAGAGGGGCAGGGACAAGAGACCCAGTACTTC.

The chain employs TRBV12-3 or TRBV12-4 and TRBJ2-7, with TRBD2 matching 13 bases. CDR3 size: 15 residues. After removal of 1 base from V and 3 bases from J, the junction contained 0 bases not matched to a gene. The CDR3 loop is CASSLGLAGGYEQYF. As DNA, the CDR3 is TGTGCCAGCAGTTTAGGACTAGCGGGGGGCTACGAGCAGTACTTC.

The chain employs TRBV2 and TRBJ2-5, with TRBD2 identical over 11 bases. The CDR3 has 17 residues. V gave up 5 bases and J gave up 2 bases; unmatched junction bases: 10. Germline V gene sequence: CDR1 SNHLY, CDR2 FYNNEI. CDR3 protein: CASSPFGTSGLQETQYF. The CDR3 DNA is TGTGCCAGCAGTCCCTTCGGGACTAGCGGTCTACAAGAGACCCAGTACTTC.

The chain links TRBV7-8 to TRBJ1-3; possible D gene TRBD1, 5 bases. Germline V gene lookup returns CDR1 SGHVS and CDR2 FQNEAQ. V lost 5 bases to trimming and J lost 4 bases, with 18 bases between them. The length of the CDR3 is 16 residues. The CDR3 DNA follows: TGTGCCAGCAGCCCTGTTGTGGGGCCTGTAGGAAACACCATATATTTT. It translates to CASSPVVGPVGNTIYF.

The genes are TRBV7-2 and TRBJ1-5; D might be TRBD1 (6 bases). Germline CDR1 SGHTA, CDR2 FQGNSA. With 2 bases removed from V and 5 bases from J, the gap between germline ends came to 10 bases. CDR3 length: 14 amino acids. The CDR3 coding sequence is TGTGCCAGCAGCTTAAGCTACAGGGATCAGCCCCAGCATTTT. This translates into CASSLSYRDQPQHF.

This clonotype was detected a few times. V gene TRBV2 combines with J gene TRBJ1-4; a weak D match, TRBD1 (5 bases). There are 13 residues in the CDR3. The germline gives CDR1 SNHLY, CDR2 FYNNEI. Trimming stripped 6 bases from V and 8 bases from J, with 13 bases between. The CDR3: CASRPDSYEKLFF. CDR3 DNA sequence: TGTGCCAGCAGACCTGACAGTTACGAAAAACTGTTTTTT.

This clonotype was detected once. This chain connects TRBV7-9 to TRBJ2-7; 9 bases fit TRBD1. V lost 5 bases to trimming and J lost 3 bases; unmatched junction nucleotides: 8. The CDR3 loop spans 15 amino acids. Looked up from germline, CDR1 is SEHNR and CDR2 is FQNEAQ (reference sequence). The CDR3, as DNA: TGTGCCAGCAGCCAGACAGGGGGACGCTTCTACGAGCAGTACTTC. It is translated as CASSQTGGRFYEQYF. Using reference TRBV7-9 and TRBJ2-7 for the parts outside the CDR3, the full variable domain is DTGVSQNPRHKITKRGQNVTFRCDPISEHNRLYWYRQTLGQGPEFLTYFQNEAQLEKSRLLSDRFSAERPKGSFSTLEIQRTEQGDSAMYLCASSQTGGRFYEQYFGPGTRLTVT.

This clonotype was detected only a few times. This rearrangement joins TRBV5-1 to TRBJ2-7; 7 bases align to TRBD2. CDR3 length: 15 amino acids. V gave up 1 base and J gave up 5 bases; unmatched junction bases: 9. Germline CDR1 is SGHRS and CDR2 is YFSETQ. The CDR3 loop reads CASSLSGTVSHEQYF. The CDR3 nucleotides read TGCGCCAGCAGCTTGAGCGGGACGGTGTCGCACGAGCAGTACTTC.

The rearrangement joins TRBV7-2 to TRBJ1-2, with 8 positions matching TRBD1. The CDR3 sequence is 14 residues long. Germline CDR1 and CDR2: SGHTA and FQGNSA. V lost 3 bases, J lost 7 bases, and 7 bases stayed unmatched. In DNA, the CDR3 is TGTGCCAGCAGCTTCGACAGGGGAACGTTTGGCTACACCTTC. Encoded protein: CASSFDRGTFGYTF.

This sequence joins TRBV5-1 and TRBJ1-1; no clear D gene. In germline, CDR1 is SGHRS, CDR2 YFSETQ. Trimming removed 4 bases from V and 12 bases from J, with 16 bases in between. CDR3 size: 12 residues. CDR3: CASSAGRSATFF. DNA for the CDR3: TGCGCCAGCAGCGCCGGACGGTCGGCGACTTTCTTT.

This clonotype was counted a few times. The chain couples TRBV20-1 to TRBJ1-5; 8 bases match TRBD1. This CDR3 is 13 amino acids long. CDR1 is DFQATT and CDR2 is SNEGSKA in the germline V gene (reference sequence). Unmatched junction bases numbered 8, after V lost 6 bases and J lost 7 bases. The CDR3 reads CSAPGQGGQPQHF. CDR3 in DNA: TGCAGTGCACCCGGACAGGGAGGCCAGCCCCAGCATTTT.

The CDR3 DNA is TGTGCCAGCAGCTTAGGGATAGCGGGGGGGTCCTACAATGAGCAGTTCTTC. It translates to CASSLGIAGGSYNEQFF. The chain combines TRBV7-2 with TRBJ2-1, with 11 bases matching TRBD2. Germline lookup yields CDR1 SGHTA and CDR2 FQGNSA. V gave up 1 base and J gave up 1 base; unmatched junction bases: 3. This CDR3 comprises 17 residues.

There are a few counts of this clonotype. The chain recombines TRBV7-9 with TRBJ2-7, with D possibly TRBD1 on 6 matching bases. The CDR3 covers 14 residues. The germline V gene encodes CDR1 SEHNR and CDR2 FQNEAQ (reference sequence). Between the trimmed V and J ends, which lost 8 bases and 4 bases, there was a span of 18 bases. Written as DNA, the CDR3 is TGTGCCAGCCGCCAGCAGGGGTCGGGATACGAGCAGTACTTC. Its protein is CASRQQGSGYEQYF.

This clonotype was seen a few times. The chain carries TRBV7-2 and TRBJ1-2, with a weak D call TRBD1 (6 bases). The germline V gene encodes CDR1 SGHTA and CDR2 FQGNSA. This CDR3 has 15 amino acids. V lost 1 base to trimming and J lost 4 bases, with 13 bases between them. The CDR3, as DNA: TGTGCCAGCAGCTTAGAAGAGGGACAAGTCTATGGCTACACCTTC. Translating it yields CASSLEEGQVYGYTF.

The chain recombines TRBV6-5 with TRBJ1-2; D is possibly TRBD1 (5 bases). Looked up from germline, CDR1 is MNHEY and CDR2 is SVGAGI. V lost 8 bases, J lost 6 bases, and 13 bases lay in between. The CDR3 covers 12 residues. CDR3 sequence (DNA): TGTGCCAGCGGTCCTAAGGGGAATGGCTACACCTTC. As protein: CASGPKGNGYTF.

The V gene is TRBV29-1, the J gene TRBJ1-3; D is unresolved. Looked up from germline, CDR1 is SQVTM and CDR2 is ANQGSEA. The CDR3 length is 14 residues. Trimming stripped 2 bases from V and 4 bases from J, with 12 bases between. The CDR3 here is CSVETGSEGNTIYF. Written as DNA, the CDR3 is TGCAGCGTTGAAACCGGTTCTGAAGGAAACACCATATATTTT.

This chain joins TRBV24-1 and TRBJ2-7; D is unresolved. Trimming removed 5 bases at V and 6 bases at J, with 16 bases between. The length of the CDR3 is 14 residues. The V gene's germline CDR1 is KGHDR and CDR2 SFDVKD. CDR3 sequence: CATSASGWAIEQYF. Here the CDR3 DNA reads TGTGCCACCAGTGCTTCAGGCTGGGCCATCGAGCAGTACTTC.

The rearrangement links TRBV5-4 to TRBJ1-1, with 7 bases lining up with TRBD1. Germline V gene sequence: CDR1 SGHNT, CDR2 YYREEE (reference sequence). The CDR3 is 13 amino acids. The ends lost 3 bases at V and 10 bases at J; junction bases unmatched: 9. DNA for the CDR3: TGTGCCAGCAGCTGGACAGGTGTCGCCGGAGCTTTCTTT. Translation gives CASSWTGVAGAFF.

This chain uses TRBV6-2 or TRBV6-3 with TRBJ1-1; possible D gene TRBD1, 6 bases. The CDR3 is made up of 12 amino acids. The germline V gene encodes CDR1 MNHEY and CDR2 SVGEGT. V lost 7 bases, J lost 4 bases, and 10 bases lay in between. CDR3 nucleotide sequence: TGTGCCAGCAATCAGGGGAGCACTGAAGCTTTCTTT. It yields the protein CASNQGSTEAFF.

This clonotype came up a few times. The rearrangement joins TRBV3-1 to TRBJ2-4; no clear D gene. V was clipped by 5 bases and J by 4 bases, with 12 bases between them. CDR1 is LGHDT, CDR2 YNNKEL, per germline (reference sequence). There are 14 residues in the CDR3. CDR3 protein: CASSYSEVKNIQYF. The CDR3 DNA reads as TGTGCCAGCAGCTACAGTGAGGTTAAAAACATTCAGTACTTC.

The J gene is TRBJ1-2, the V gene TRBV29-1; no clear D. The CDR3 length is 10 residues. Germline V gene sequence: CDR1 SQVTM, CDR2 ANQGSEA. The V end lost 7 bases, the J end lost 8 bases, and 11 bases lay between the germline ends. The CDR3 sequence: CSATGGGYTF. CDR3 sequence (DNA): TGCAGCGCCACGGGAGGGGGCTACACCTTC.

As DNA, the CDR3 is TGTGCCAGCAGCTTGGATAAACTTAACACAGATACGCAGTATTTT. Its translation is CASSLDKLNTDTQYF. This chain links TRBV5-4 with TRBJ2-3; the D is unclear. The CDR3 has 15 amino acids. The V gene lost 0 bases and the J gene lost 2 bases, with 10 bases spanning the gap. The V gene's germline CDR1 is SGHNT and CDR2 YYREEE (reference sequence).